This T cell receptor beta chain was identified during a study of a mutant IDH1 vaccine in newly diagnosed glioma. Looking at the study overall: Among treated patients, approximately 60% were male and about 40% female, and mean age was 40.4 years. Study results and limitations: There seemed to be no relation between pseudoprogression and changes in top peripheral T cell clonotypes.

The time point: week 35, safety follow-up. The study gave 300 ug of mutant IDH1 20-mer peptide per vaccine dose, with topical imiquimod. Patients underwent eight vaccinations, which took place in weeks 1, 3, 5, 7, 11, 15, 19 and 23. Sequencing used immunoSEQ multiplex PCR; TCRdb keeps in-frame clones, though not all of them. Of about 27,000 clones listed, about three quarters were seen once; the top ten hold under 9%. Concerning this clone: Its antigen is not known.

This sequence was found in a man aged 45 to 65 with glioma. Sample: PBMCs, taken from a glioma patient whose treatment included an IDH1 peptide vaccine.

The DNA of the CDR3 is TGTGCCAGCAGCTTACCCTGGAGCACTGAAGCTTTCTTT. It yields the protein CASSLPWSTEAFF. The chain joins TRBV7-9 to TRBJ1-1, with no clear D. The CDR3 covers 13 residues. V lost 2 bases and J lost 4, with 8 bases in between. CDR1 is SEHNR and CDR2 is FQNEAQ in the germline V gene (reference sequence).